The entry below describes one T cell receptor (beta chain). What it binds is not known. These data are taken from a study of Graves' ophthalmopathy and Graves' hyperthyroidism. Study findings and constraints: Detection in blood was also observed for most expanded thyroid clonotypes above 0.001 frequency. With a specificity of around 77% and a sensitivity of approximately 68%, the model predicted ophthalmopathy progression.

Moderate-to-severe activity, CAS at least 3, NOSPECS at least 4 and duration under 3 months characterized donors with ophthalmopathy. Clinical symptoms, serum thyroxine, TRAb, thyroid ultrasound and orbital computed tomography formed the basis of diagnosis. Scientists amplified the TCR beta CDR3 regions from RNA transcripts. RT-PCR in the first round used HTBI primers; a second-round multiplex PCR followed. TCRdb re-analysed the multiplex PCR reads in MiXCR, keeping a single row per CDR3 protein. The sample lists over 450,000 distinct CDR3 sequences; approximately 15% were seen once. This CDR3 spans 14 amino acids. V lost 6 bases and J 9 bases, leaving 18 bases between the germline ends. The germline V gene encodes CDR1 SGHTA and CDR2 FQGNSA.

The rearrangement uses TRBV7-2 and TRBJ1-5; a weak D match, TRBD1 (5 bases). The sample was blood. This clonotype was sampled from a woman aged 30 to 39 with Graves' ophthalmopathy. CDR3 region: CASRSLRGVGPQHF. CDR3 in DNA: TGTGCCAGCAGATCACTCCGGGGGGTTGGGCCCCAGCATTTT.